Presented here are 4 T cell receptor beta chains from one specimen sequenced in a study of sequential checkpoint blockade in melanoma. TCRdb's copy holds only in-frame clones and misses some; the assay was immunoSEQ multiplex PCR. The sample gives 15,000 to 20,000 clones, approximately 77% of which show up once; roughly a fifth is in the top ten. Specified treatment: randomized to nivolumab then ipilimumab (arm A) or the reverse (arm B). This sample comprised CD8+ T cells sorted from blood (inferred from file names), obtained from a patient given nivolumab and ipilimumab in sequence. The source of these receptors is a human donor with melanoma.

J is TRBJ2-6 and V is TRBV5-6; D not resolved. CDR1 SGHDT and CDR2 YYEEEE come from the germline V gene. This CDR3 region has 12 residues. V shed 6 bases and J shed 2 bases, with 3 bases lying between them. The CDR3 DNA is TGTGCCAGCACAACTGGGGCCAACGTCCTGACTTTC. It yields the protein CASTTGANVLTF. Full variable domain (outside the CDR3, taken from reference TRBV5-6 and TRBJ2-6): DAGVTQSPTHLIKTRGQQVTLRCSPKSGHDTVSWYQQALGQGPQFIFQYYEEEERQRGNFPDRFSGHQFPNYSSELNVNALLLGDSALYLCASTTGANVLTFGAGSRLTVL.

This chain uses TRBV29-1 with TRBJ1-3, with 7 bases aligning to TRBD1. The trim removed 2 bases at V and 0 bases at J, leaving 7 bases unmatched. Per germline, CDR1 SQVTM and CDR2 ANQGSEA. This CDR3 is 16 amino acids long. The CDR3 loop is CSVERQGVLSGNTIYF. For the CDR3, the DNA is TGCAGCGTTGAACGCCAGGGGGTCCTCTCTGGAAACACCATATATTTT.

CDR3 in amino acids: CAIQTGGGGELFF. CDR3 bases: TGTGCCATCCAGACAGGGGGTGGCGGGGAGCTGTTTTTT. V is TRBV19 and J is TRBJ2-2; the match to TRBD1 covers 9 bases. This CDR3 has 13 residues. Germline CDR1 reads LNHDA; CDR2 reads SQIVND (reference sequence). Losses at the gene ends were 10 bases for V and 7 bases for J; bases not matched to a gene: 7.

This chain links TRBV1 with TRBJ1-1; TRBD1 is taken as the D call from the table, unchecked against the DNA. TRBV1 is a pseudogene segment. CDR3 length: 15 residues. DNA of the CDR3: TGCACCAGCAGCCAAGCAGGGGGTAAGAACACTGAAGCTTTCTTT. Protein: CTSSQAGGKNTEAFF.